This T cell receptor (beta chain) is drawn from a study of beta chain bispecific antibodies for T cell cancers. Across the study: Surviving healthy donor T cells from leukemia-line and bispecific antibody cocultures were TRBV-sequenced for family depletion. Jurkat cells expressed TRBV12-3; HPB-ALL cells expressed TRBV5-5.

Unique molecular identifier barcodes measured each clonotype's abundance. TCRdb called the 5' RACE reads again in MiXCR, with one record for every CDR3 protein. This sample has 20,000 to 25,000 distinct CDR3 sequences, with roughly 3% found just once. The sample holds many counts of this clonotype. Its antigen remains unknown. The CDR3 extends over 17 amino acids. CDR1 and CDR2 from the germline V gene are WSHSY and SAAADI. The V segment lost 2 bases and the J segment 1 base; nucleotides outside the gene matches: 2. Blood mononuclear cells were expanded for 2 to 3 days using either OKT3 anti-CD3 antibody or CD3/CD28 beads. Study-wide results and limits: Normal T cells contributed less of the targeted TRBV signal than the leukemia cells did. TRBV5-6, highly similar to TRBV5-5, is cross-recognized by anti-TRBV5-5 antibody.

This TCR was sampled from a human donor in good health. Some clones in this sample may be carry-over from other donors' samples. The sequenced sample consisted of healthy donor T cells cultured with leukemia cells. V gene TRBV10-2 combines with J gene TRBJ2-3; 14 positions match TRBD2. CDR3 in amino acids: CASSERTSGGRTDTQYF. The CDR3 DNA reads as TGCGCCAGCAGTGAGAGGACTAGCGGGGGGCGCACAGATACGCAGTATTTT.